This paragraph reports one T cell receptor (beta chain). Its antigen remains unidentified. Method: immunoSEQ multiplex PCR; TCRdb's copy keeps in-frame clones and lacks some. The sample records tens of thousands of clones, roughly nine tenths being singletons. Germline V CDR1 and CDR2: SGHRS, YFSETQ. Germline trimming cut 4 bases from V and 4 bases from J; bases unmatched to any gene: 14. CDR3 length: 17 amino acids. These data come from a study of siplizumab effects on memory and regulatory T cells. Regarding the study as a whole: Just a small share of alloreactive clones was traced back to unstimulated subsets.

This TCR derives from a human donor in good health. The chain has TRBV5-1 and TRBJ1-1; 9 positions match TRBD1. Material: CD8+ T cells sorted from blood. The CDR3 protein is CASSARTGESRGTEAFF. CDR3 bases: TGCGCCAGCAGCGCTAGGACAGGGGAGAGCAGGGGCACTGAAGCTTTCTTT.